This note documents a single T cell receptor (beta chain) sequence. Seattle patients were enrolled while actively infected and followed longitudinally. V gave up 3 bases and J gave up 0 bases, with 12 bases separating them. Germline V gene lookup returns CDR1 MNHEY and CDR2 SMNVEV (reference sequence). The CDR3 is made up of 17 amino acids. This record belongs to a study of blood T cell repertoires in COVID-19. Per the original methods: Reference gene primers were amplified, and this amplification served to estimate nucleated cell counts. The method was immunoSEQ multiplex PCR; TCRdb's version includes in-frame clones alone and lacks a portion of them. Clonal size and the V and J genes are those of that table, whereas D and trimming came from the DNA. The data show about 200,000 clones, 82% seen once.

The chain employs TRBV27 and TRBJ1-6; D unresolved. This receptor was taken from an elderly woman with COVID-19, enrolled during active disease. Sequencing used peripheral blood. DNA of the CDR3: TGTGCCAGCAGTTTGCGAGGGAGTAGCTCCTATAATTCACCCCTCCACTTT. Translation: CASSLRGSSSYNSPLHF.